This TCR beta chain derives from a study of monozygotic twins with inflammatory bowel disease. For both chains, the TCRalpha and TCRbeta cDNA went through two nested PCRs of about 15 and 9 cycles. For each CDR3 protein, TCRdb gives one entry from its re-call of the 5' RACE reads, without DNA. This sample's clone table lists about 450,000 distinct CDR3 sequences. The CDR3 covers 16 residues. CDR1 is MNHEY and CDR2 is SVGEGT in the germline V gene. Sequenced input: blood. This receptor was obtained from a human donor with ulcerative colitis or Crohn's disease, or a healthy co-twin of an affected twin (not recorded which). The V and J genes are TRBV6-2 or TRBV6-3 and TRBJ2-2; TCRdb reports TRBD1, a call that lacks DNA to check it against. The CDR3 sequence: CASSYGRGQSTGELFF.